The 21 T cell receptor beta chains below were found in one sample sequenced in a study of T cells in tuberculosis. Some clones are missing from TCRdb's copy, which holds only in-frame ones; the method was immunoSEQ multiplex PCR. The sample comprises under 45,000 clones, around 90% of which are singletons, and approximately 2.2% rests with the top ten. Time point meaning: new active TB diagnosis, blood taken before or within 7 days of starting treatment. The sequences come from PBMCs, collected at tuberculosis diagnosis. Receptor source: an adult with tuberculosis.

V gene TRBV25-1 combines with J gene TRBJ1-2; the D is unclear. The CDR3 has 14 amino acids. Germline assignment: CDR1 MGHDK and CDR2 SYGVNS. V was shortened by 3 bases and J by 3 bases, with 11 bases between the two germline ends. The CDR3 DNA reads as TGTGCCAGCAGTGACCGCGCGGGTGACTATGGCTACACCTTC. This gives the protein CASSDRAGDYGYTF.

The chain links TRBV11-2 to TRBJ2-3; 10 bases line up with TRBD2. J gave up 8 bases and V 1 base, and 18 bases lay outside the gene matches. The CDR3 sequence is 19 residues long. Germline CDR1 reads SGHAT; CDR2 reads FQNNGV. The CDR3 spells CASSLGPSSLAGIIGTQYF. The DNA for the CDR3 is TGTGCCAGCAGCTTAGGCCCCTCCTCACTAGCGGGGATCATTGGTACGCAGTATTTT.

The V and J genes are TRBV4-1 and TRBJ2-3, with D possibly TRBD2 on 7 matching bases. V dropped 0 bases and J dropped 3 bases, with 19 bases sitting between them. Germline V gene sequence: CDR1 MGHRA, CDR2 YSYEKL. The CDR3 has 18 amino acids. In DNA, the CDR3 is TGCGCCAGCAGCCAAGAGGGGGGGGCAGGCAGTTGGACAGATACGCAGTATTTT. Translating it yields CASSQEGGAGSWTDTQYF.

The chain carries TRBV4-1 and TRBJ2-1, with a possible D match to TRBD2 (5 bases). Deletions cut 3 bases from V and 0 bases from J, with 18 bases between. This CDR3 region has 18 residues. CDR1 and CDR2 (germline): MGHRA, YSYEKL. CDR3 amino acids: CASSQVPGKQSSYNEQFF. As DNA, the CDR3 is TGCGCCAGCAGCCAGGTACCGGGAAAACAGAGCTCCTACAATGAGCAGTTCTTC.

V gene TRBV29-1 combines with J gene TRBJ2-7, with unresolved D. The length of the CDR3 is 15 residues. With 0 bases removed from V and 0 bases from J, the gap between germline ends came to 12 bases. The germline V gene encodes CDR1 SQVTM and CDR2 ANQGSEA. The CDR3 here is CSVEDKPASSYEQYV. Written as DNA, the CDR3 is TGCAGCGTTGAAGATAAACCAGCTAGCTCCTACGAGCAGTACGTC.

The genes are TRBV6-6 and TRBJ1-1; D remains ambiguous. The germline CDR1 and CDR2 sequences are MNHNY and SVGAGI (reference sequence). The V gene lost 7 bases and the J gene lost 5 bases, with 14 bases spanning the gap. The CDR3 totals 13 residues. DNA for the CDR3: TGTGCCAGCATAAAACAGTCTACGACTGAAGCTTTCTTT. Its translation is CASIKQSTTEAFF.

The chain uses TRBV6-6 and TRBJ1-5, with D possibly matching TRBD1 (6 bases). There are 14 residues in the CDR3. Deletions cut 6 bases from V and 8 bases from J, with 17 bases between. Germline CDR1 and CDR2: MNHNY and SVGAGI (reference sequence). The CDR3 DNA is TGTGCCAGCAGCTCCCCGGGGGGCTTTGAGCCCCAGCATTTT. Translated, it gives CASSSPGGFEPQHF.

This clone appeared a single time. The rearrangement joins TRBV7-2 to TRBJ2-2, with D hard to call. The CDR3 sequence is 14 residues long. CDR1 is SGHTA and CDR2 is FQGNSA in the germline V gene. Trimming cost V 1 base and J 2 bases, with 5 bases left between them. The CDR3 bases are TGTGCCAGCAGCTTAGACTTAAACACCGGGGAGCTGTTTTTT. It specifies CASSLDLNTGELFF.

This rearrangement joins TRBV2 to TRBJ2-7; TRBD2 might be the D (5 bases). This CDR3 has 13 residues. The V gene lost 0 bases and the J gene lost 9 bases, with 12 bases spanning the gap. CDR1 is SNHLY and CDR2 is FYNNEI in the germline V gene. The CDR3 sequence is CASSEAQTSGQYF. The CDR3 DNA follows: TGTGCCAGCAGTGAAGCGCAGACGAGCGGGCAGTACTTC.

The chain uses TRBV9 and TRBJ2-7; perhaps TRBD1 as D (6 bases). Trimming stripped 2 bases from V and 1 base from J, with 13 bases between. The CDR3 contains 15 residues. CDR1 is SGDLS and CDR2 is YYNGEE in the germline V gene. The CDR3 is CASSVQGTPSYEQYF. The CDR3 DNA reads as TGTGCCAGCAGCGTCCAGGGGACCCCTTCCTACGAGCAGTACTTC.

The rearrangement links TRBV5-4 to TRBJ2-3; 11 bases fit TRBD2. V dropped 2 bases and J dropped 5; count of bases not matched to a gene: 10. From germline, CDR1 is SGHNT and CDR2 YYREEE (reference sequence). This CDR3 spans 17 amino acids. The CDR3 nucleotides read TGTGCCAGCAGCTTCGTAATTCTAGCGGGGGGCCGAGATACGCAGTATTTT. It encodes CASSFVILAGGRDTQYF.

In DNA, the CDR3 is TGTGCCATCAGTGAGTCGCCCCTCGCAGGCGCAAATAATCAGCCCCAGCATTTT. It is translated as CAISESPLAGANNQPQHF. The chain carries TRBV10-3 and TRBJ1-5; unclear D gene. There are 18 residues in the CDR3. Trimming stripped 0 bases from V and 4 bases from J, with 19 bases between. Looked up from germline, CDR1 is ENHRY and CDR2 is SYGVKD.

The genes are TRBV7-3 and TRBJ2-2; 7 nucleotides match TRBD1. Germline V gene sequence: CDR1 SGHTA, CDR2 FQGTGA. This CDR3 has 14 residues. V shed 1 base, J shed 6 bases, and the junction held 2 bases outside the gene matches. This chain's CDR3 is CASSLNRGAGELFF. As DNA, the CDR3 is TGTGCCAGCAGCTTAAACAGGGGTGCCGGGGAGCTGTTTTTT.

The chain has TRBV7-2 and TRBJ1-1, with D unclear. The CDR3 spans 14 residues. In germline, CDR1 is SGHTA, CDR2 FQGNSA. V was shortened by 7 bases and J by 4 bases, with 16 bases between the two germline ends. The CDR3 here is CASTLEQTRTEAFF. DNA for the CDR3: TGTGCCAGCACCCTTGAACAGACCCGCACTGAAGCTTTCTTT.

This clone appeared a single time. The chain joins TRBV28 to TRBJ2-7; tentatively, D is TRBD1 (5 bases). V gave up 7 bases and J gave up 0 bases, with 10 bases separating them. This CDR3 contains 13 residues. Germline CDR1 MDHEN, CDR2 SYDVKM. In DNA, the CDR3 is TGTGCCAGCACAGGGCTGAGCTCCTACGAGCAGTACGTC. It specifies CASTGLSSYEQYV.

The rearrangement uses TRBV6-5 and TRBJ2-7, with D perhaps TRBD2 (6 bases). The CDR3 sequence is 11 residues long. Germline-derived CDR1 and CDR2 are MNHEY and SVGAGI. With 6 bases removed from V and 7 bases from J, the gap between germline ends came to 10 bases. CDR3 amino acids: CASSRAGEQYF. The CDR3 DNA reads as TGTGCCAGCAGCCGGGCGGGGGAGCAGTACTTC.

The chain carries TRBV5-1 and TRBJ2-5; the match to TRBD1 covers 9 bases. Germline V gives CDR1 SGHRS, CDR2 YFSETQ. The CDR3 spans 14 residues. The J segment lost 4 bases and the V segment lost 3 bases, leaving 4 bases of the junction unmatched. The CDR3, as DNA: TGCGCCAGCAGCTCGACAGGGGGGCGAGAGACCCAGTACTTC. This sequence encodes CASSSTGGRETQYF.

The chain joins TRBV6-1 to TRBJ2-5, with 9 bases fitting TRBD1. The CDR3 has 14 residues. V dropped 6 bases and J dropped 4; count of bases not matched to a gene: 6. Germline lookup yields CDR1 MNHNS and CDR2 SASEGT. The DNA of the CDR3 is TGTGCCAGCAGCGGACAGGGGAAGGGAGAGACCCAGTACTTC. Protein sequence: CASSGQGKGETQYF.

The rearrangement links TRBV19 to TRBJ1-1, with D unresolved. With 0 bases removed from V and 5 bases from J, the gap between germline ends came to 7 bases. CDR1 and CDR2 (germline): LNHDA, SQIVND (reference sequence). The CDR3 sequence is 13 residues long. The CDR3 spells CASSIEGSTEAFF. CDR3 sequence (DNA): TGTGCCAGTAGTATAGAGGGGAGTACTGAAGCTTTCTTT.

This chain connects TRBV6-5 to TRBJ2-7, with TRBD1 as a possible D gene (5 bases). CDR1 and CDR2 from the germline V gene are MNHEY and SVGAGI. V lost 7 bases and J 2 bases, leaving 15 bases between the germline ends. The CDR3 has 14 residues. This CDR3 is CASMTPGQTYEQYF. CDR3 DNA sequence: TGTGCCAGCATGACCCCAGGACAAACCTACGAGCAGTACTTC.

V is TRBV30 and J is TRBJ1-1; TRBD1 is a possible D gene (5 bases). This CDR3 comprises 14 residues. In germline, CDR1 is GTSNPN, CDR2 SVGIG (reference sequence). Trimming left V 4 bases short and J 4 bases short, with 16 bases between. The CDR3 sequence: CAWNPRRGSTEAFF. CDR3 in DNA: TGTGCCTGGAATCCCAGACGGGGGAGCACTGAAGCTTTCTTT.